These 27 T cell receptor beta chains share one sample of origin, sequenced in a study of long-term antiretroviral therapy in people with HIV. At survey level, the immunoSEQ assay was run in its v3.0 version. The table came from immunoSEQ multiplex PCR; TCRdb's copy has only in-frame clones and leaves some out. The sample has some 18,000 clones, just over 75% seen once. Sample: unsorted PBMCs, taken 0.5 years before starting antiretroviral therapy. The receptor set was obtained from a woman in her 50s with HIV.

In this sample, this clone turned up a few times. J is TRBJ1-2 and V is TRBV30; D not resolved. Germline CDR1 and CDR2: GTSNPN and SVGIG (reference sequence). V dropped 1 base and J dropped 8 bases, with 14 bases sitting between them. The CDR3 runs to 13 residues. The CDR3: CAWSAHWTDGYTF. As DNA, the CDR3 is TGTGCCTGGAGTGCTCATTGGACGGACGGCTACACCTTC.

The V call is TRBV5-1, the J call TRBJ1-1; D may be TRBD1 (5 bases). Germline V gene sequence: CDR1 SGHRS, CDR2 YFSETQ. The CDR3 loop spans 13 amino acids. V gave up 2 bases and J gave up 5 bases, with 10 bases separating them. The CDR3 protein is CASSLQEGTEAFF. The CDR3, as DNA: TGCGCCAGCAGCTTACAAGAGGGGACTGAAGCTTTCTTT. Full variable domain (rest looked up from reference TRBV5-1 and TRBJ1-1): KAGVTQTPRYLIKTRGQQVTLSCSPISGHRSVSWYQQTPGQGLQFLFEYFSETQRNKGNFPGRFSGRQFSNSRSEMNVSTLELGDSALYLCASSLQEGTEAFFGQGTRLTVV.

The chain recombines TRBV5-1 with TRBJ2-6; TRBD2 is a possible D gene (6 bases). Per germline, CDR1 SGHRS and CDR2 YFSETQ. CDR3 length equals 15 residues. V was trimmed by 0 bases and J by 4 bases, leaving 8 bases between them. This chain's CDR3 is CASSLGRAGANVLTF. The CDR3 coding sequence is TGCGCCAGCAGCTTGGGGAGGGCCGGGGCCAACGTCCTGACTTTC.

The chain combines TRBV11-2 with TRBJ1-4; D not resolved. Germline assignment: CDR1 SGHAT and CDR2 FQNNGV. The CDR3 is made up of 15 amino acids. V shed 1 base and J shed 5 bases, with 11 bases lying between them. The CDR3 DNA follows: TGTGCCAGCAGCTTAGTCTTACGGTCAAATGAAAAACTGTTTTTT. This codes for CASSLVLRSNEKLFF. The full variable domain, rest sourced from reference TRBV11-2 and TRBJ1-4, is EAGVAQSPRYKIIEKRQSVAFWCNPISGHATLYWYQQILGQGPKLLIQFQNNGVVDDSQLPKDRFSAERLKGVDSTLKIQPAKLEDSAVYLCASSLVLRSNEKLFFGSGTQLSVL.

The rearrangement joins TRBV7-2 to TRBJ1-1; D gene unclear. CDR1 is SGHTA, CDR2 FQGNSA, per germline. The CDR3 sequence is 14 residues long. V lost 1 base and J lost 0, with 6 bases in between. CDR3 amino acids: CASSLVRLNTEAFF. CDR3 in DNA: TGTGCCAGCAGCTTAGTTAGGTTGAACACTGAAGCTTTCTTT.

The chain couples TRBV7-6 to TRBJ2-5, with 9 bases fitting TRBD2. The V gene end was trimmed by 1 base and the J gene end by 5 bases; junction bases not matched to a gene: 14. CDR1 SGHVS and CDR2 FNYEAQ come from the germline V gene. The CDR3 totals 18 residues. DNA for the CDR3: TGTGCCAGCAGCTTAGTTGTAGCGGGGGATACCAAGTATGAGACCCAGTACTTC. Translated: CASSLVVAGDTKYETQYF.

The V and J genes are TRBV6-5 and TRBJ1-2, with a weak D call TRBD1 (5 bases). Trimming pared 0 bases from V and 4 bases from J, leaving 15 bases between. There are 16 residues in the CDR3. Germline CDR1 and CDR2: MNHEY and SVGAGI. The CDR3 region has the DNA TGTGCCAGCAGTTACTCGGCCATCGGGGGTGGCTATGGCTACACCTTC. Translation gives CASSYSAIGGGYGYTF.

The chain is built from TRBV5-1 and TRBJ2-2; no firm D call. V was cut by 0 bases and J by 2 bases, with 11 bases left in between. CDR1 is SGHRS and CDR2 is YFSETQ in the germline V gene. CDR3 length: 16 amino acids. CDR3 sequence: CASSLDTSQNTGELFF. CDR3 nucleotide sequence: TGCGCCAGCAGCTTGGATACCTCCCAAAACACCGGGGAGCTGTTTTTT.

The rearrangement joins TRBV19 to TRBJ1-5; TRBD1 is a possible D gene (5 bases). The CDR3 is 12 amino acids. The germline CDR1 and CDR2 sequences are LNHDA and SQIVND (reference sequence). V lost 6 bases and J 7 bases, leaving 10 bases between the germline ends. The CDR3 coding sequence is TGTGCCAGTAGGAACGAGGGGCAGCCCCAGCATTTT. It yields the protein CASRNEGQPQHF.

The rearrangement links TRBV5-1 to TRBJ2-2; 7 nucleotides agree with TRBD2. The CDR3 covers 15 residues. Trimming at V came to 1 base and at J to 3 bases, leaving 3 bases not matched to a gene. CDR1 is SGHRS and CDR2 is YFSETQ in the germline V gene. This CDR3 is CASSLNAGDTGELFF. CDR3 nucleotide sequence: TGCGCCAGCAGCTTGAATGCGGGAGACACCGGGGAGCTGTTTTTT.

The chain combines TRBV6-6 with TRBJ2-1; 7 nucleotides agree with TRBD1. CDR1 is MNHNY and CDR2 is SVGAGI in the germline V gene (reference sequence). The trim removed 5 bases at V and 0 bases at J, leaving 4 bases unmatched. The CDR3 extends over 15 amino acids. The CDR3 spells CASSGTVSSYNEQFF. The CDR3 coding sequence is TGTGCCAGCAGTGGGACAGTCAGCTCCTACAATGAGCAGTTCTTC.

This chain joins TRBV4-2 and TRBJ2-1, with 8 bases fitting TRBD1. The CDR3 is 16 amino acids. Germline values: CDR1 LGHNA, CDR2 YNFKEQ. V lost 4 bases to trimming and J lost 8 bases; unmatched junction nucleotides: 13. The CDR3 sequence: CASSRTSGTGSHEQFF. In DNA form, the CDR3 reads TGTGCCAGCAGCCGTACGTCCGGGACAGGATCTCATGAGCAGTTCTTC.

The gene calls are TRBV19 and TRBJ1-2; 9 nucleotides match TRBD1. CDR3 length: 17 amino acids. Germline V gene lookup returns CDR1 LNHDA and CDR2 SQIVND (reference sequence). V dropped 3 bases and J dropped 5; count of bases not matched to a gene: 13. For the CDR3, the DNA is TGTGCCAGTAGTATTCAGACGCCGGGACAGGGAGGGTATGGCTACACCTTC. It codes for CASSIQTPGQGGYGYTF.

The rearrangement joins TRBV30 to TRBJ1-3, with 7 positions matching TRBD1. The germline gives CDR1 GTSNPN, CDR2 SVGIG (reference sequence). The trim removed 4 bases at V and 0 bases at J, leaving 6 bases unmatched. The CDR3 sequence is 15 residues long. CDR3 region: CAWTRDSGSGNTIYF. Here the CDR3 DNA reads TGTGCCTGGACAAGGGACAGCGGCTCTGGAAACACCATATATTTT.

V is TRBV5-1 and J is TRBJ1-2; D ambiguous. V was trimmed by 1 base and J by 4 bases, leaving 8 bases between them. This CDR3 region has 13 residues. CDR1 is SGHRS, CDR2 YFSETQ, per germline. The CDR3 loop is CASSLSGSYGYTF. Written as DNA, the CDR3 is TGCGCCAGCAGCTTGTCCGGGAGCTATGGCTACACCTTC. The entire variable domain, with the rest obtained from reference TRBV5-1 and TRBJ1-2, is as follows: KAGVTQTPRYLIKTRGQQVTLSCSPISGHRSVSWYQQTPGQGLQFLFEYFSETQRNKGNFPGRFSGRQFSNSRSEMNVSTLELGDSALYLCASSLSGSYGYTFGSGTRLTVV.

This clone was seen a handful of times. The gene calls are TRBV9 and TRBJ2-2; 8 nucleotides line up with TRBD2. CDR3 length: 15 amino acids. Germline CDR1 reads SGDLS; CDR2 reads YYNGEE. J lost 4 bases, V lost 8 bases, and 10 bases had no gene match. CDR3 residues: CASKGGGSFTGELFF. The CDR3 DNA is TGTGCCAGTAAAGGCGGGGGGAGTTTCACCGGGGAGCTGTTTTTT.

The rearrangement uses TRBV11-3 and TRBJ2-5, with D uncertain. The germline CDR1 and CDR2 sequences are SGHNT and YENEEA. Trimming cost V 0 bases and J 7 bases, with 6 bases left between them. This CDR3 region has 12 residues. In nucleotides, the CDR3 is TGTGCCAGCAGCTTAGATCGTGGGACCCAGTACTTC. Translated: CASSLDRGTQYF.

This clone showed up just a few times. Here the CDR3 reads CASSQGNTIYF. The DNA for the CDR3 is TGTGCCAGCAGCCAAGGAAACACCATATATTTT. The V and J genes are TRBV14 and TRBJ1-3, with D unclear. CDR1 and CDR2 (germline): SGHDN, FVKESK. The CDR3 length is 11 residues. V lost 1 base to trimming and J lost 5 bases, with 0 bases between them. Full variable domain (missing parts from reference TRBV14 and TRBJ1-3): EAGVTQFPSHSVIEKGQTVTLRCDPISGHDNLYWYRRVMGKEIKFLLHFVKESKQDESGMPNNRFLAERTGGTYSTLKVQPAELEDSGVYFCASSQGNTIYFGEGSWLTVV.

DNA of the CDR3: TGTGCCAGCAGATACAGGGGGCTCGATAATTCACCCCTCCACTTT. This translates into CASRYRGLDNSPLHF. The V call is TRBV2, the J call TRBJ1-6, with 9 positions matching TRBD1. The V gene end was trimmed by 6 bases and the J gene end by 5 bases; junction bases not matched to a gene: 5. CDR1 is SNHLY, CDR2 FYNNEI, per germline. CDR3 length: 15 amino acids.

The CDR3 is CSASTRETEAFF. For the CDR3, the DNA is TGCAGCGCCAGTACCAGGGAGACTGAAGCTTTCTTT. The J gene is TRBJ1-1, the V gene TRBV29-1; a weak D match, TRBD1 (5 bases). The CDR3 loop spans 12 amino acids. CDR1 is SQVTM, CDR2 ANQGSEA, per germline. V was clipped by 7 bases and J by 5 bases, with 14 bases between them. Filled out from reference TRBV29-1 and TRBJ1-1, the complete variable domain reads SAVISQKPSRDICQRGTSLTIQCQVDSQVTMMFWYRQQPGQSLTLIATANQGSEATYESGFVIDKFPISRPNLTFSTLTVSNMSPEDSSIYLCSASTRETEAFFGQGTRLTVV.

The chain links TRBV18 to TRBJ2-5, with 8 bases aligning to TRBD2. With V trimmed by 4 bases and J by 4 bases, 11 bases remained unmatched. The CDR3 is made up of 16 amino acids. CDR1 is KGHSH and CDR2 is LQKENI in the germline V gene. As DNA, the CDR3 is TGTGCCAGCTCACGGGTCCTAGCGGGCGGCGGAGAGACCCAGTACTTC. Its translation: CASSRVLAGGGETQYF.

The CDR3 reads CASSRKGTTEAFF. The CDR3 region has the DNA TGTGCCAGCAGCCGTAAGGGGACCACTGAAGCTTTCTTT. V and J are TRBV6-5 and TRBJ1-1; a possible D gene is TRBD1 (5 bases). This CDR3 has 13 residues. Trimming stripped 6 bases from V and 4 bases from J, with 12 bases between. Germline V CDR1 and CDR2: MNHEY, SVGAGI.

This rearrangement joins TRBV5-5 to TRBJ1-5; 9 bases fit TRBD1. Germline CDR1 reads SGHKS; CDR2 reads YYEKEE (reference sequence). This CDR3 region has 15 residues. Germline trimming cut 0 bases from V and 5 bases from J; bases unmatched to any gene: 3. The chain's CDR3 is CASSLVDRGYQPQHF. The DNA of the CDR3 is TGTGCCAGCAGCTTGGTGGACAGGGGATATCAGCCCCAGCATTTT.

The chain joins TRBV5-1 to TRBJ2-7; 11 bases map to TRBD1. The CDR3 contains 14 residues. Germline assignment: CDR1 SGHRS and CDR2 YFSETQ. Trimming removed 4 bases from V and 5 bases from J; junction bases left unmatched: 5. Here the CDR3 DNA reads TGCGCCAGCAGCGCGGGACAGGGGGTAGACGAGCAGTACGTC. Translation gives CASSAGQGVDEQYV.

This clone is medium-sized within its sample. The chain joins TRBV29-1 to TRBJ2-2, with 8 nucleotides matching TRBD1. Germline V lookup: CDR1 SQVTM, CDR2 ANQGSEA. The V segment lost 0 bases and the J segment 4 bases; nucleotides outside the gene matches: 4. The CDR3 has 15 residues. CDR3 nucleotide sequence: TGCAGCGTTGAAGACAGGGGGCTGGGCACCGGGGAGCTGTTTTTT. Residues: CSVEDRGLGTGELFF.

This chain uses TRBV18 with TRBJ2-7, with 8 positions matching TRBD2. Trimming took 6 bases from V and 7 from J; bases not matched to a gene: 14. Germline-derived CDR1 and CDR2 are KGHSH and LQKENI. The length of the CDR3 is 15 residues. DNA of the CDR3: TGTGCCAGCTCGCCTAGCGGGTCGGGGGCTGAAGAGCAGTACTTC. Its translation is CASSPSGSGAEEQYF.

The chain joins TRBV10-3 to TRBJ2-7; possibly TRBD2 for D (6 bases). The CDR3 is 12 residues long. V lost 6 bases and J lost 3, with 9 bases in between. Per germline, CDR1 ENHRY and CDR2 SYGVKD. The CDR3 DNA is TGTGCCATCAGCGGAGGGAGCTACGAGCAGTACTTC. This codes for CAISGGSYEQYF.